Shown below are 6 T cell receptor beta chains from a single sample sequenced in a study of cytomegalovirus exposure and HLA in healthy donors. Assay used: immunoSEQ multiplex PCR; TCRdb lists only in-frame clones, some missing. The repertoire includes 250,000 to 350,000 clones, approximately 90% of them detected once, and more than 0.8% sits in the top ten. Sequenced sample: PBMCs. Source of these receptors: a woman under 30 in good health and CMV-seronegative.

This chain uses TRBV5-1 with TRBJ2-2; 12 bases align to TRBD2. CDR1 SGHRS and CDR2 YFSETQ come from the germline V gene. V lost 4 bases, J lost 7 bases, and 8 bases stayed unmatched. The CDR3 loop spans 16 amino acids. In DNA form, the CDR3 reads TGCGCCAGCAGCCGACCGACTAGCGGGAGTATCGGGGAGCTGTTTTTT. Its protein product is CASSRPTSGSIGELFF.

V and J are TRBV10-2 and TRBJ2-1, with a weak D call TRBD1 (5 bases). Trimming left V 0 bases short and J 8 bases short, with 14 bases between. CDR3 length: 15 amino acids. From germline, CDR1 is WSHSY and CDR2 SAAADI. CDR3 residues: CASSESGRVGYEQFF. For the CDR3, the DNA is TGCGCCAGCAGTGAGTCGGGCAGGGTCGGCTATGAGCAGTTCTTC.

The chain combines TRBV2 with TRBJ2-7, with 8 bases aligning to TRBD1. The CDR3 extends over 15 amino acids. Germline assignment: CDR1 SNHLY and CDR2 FYNNEI. J gave up 1 base and V 0 bases, and 2 bases lay outside the gene matches. The CDR3 nucleotides read TGTGCCAGCAGTGAAGCGTGGACAGGGTCCTACGAGCAGTACTTC. Translation: CASSEAWTGSYEQYF.

The V gene is TRBV18, the J gene TRBJ2-3, with D possibly being TRBD1 (6 bases). This CDR3 spans 15 amino acids. Germline CDR1 is KGHSH and CDR2 is LQKENI. The V gene lost 3 bases and the J gene lost 1 base, with 11 bases spanning the gap. CDR3 loop: CASSPTGPGTDTQYF. CDR3 DNA sequence: TGTGCCAGCTCACCGACAGGTCCTGGCACAGATACGCAGTATTTT.

The chain employs TRBV30 and TRBJ2-1; 12 bases map to TRBD2. CDR3 length: 16 residues. The ends lost 3 bases at V and 4 bases at J; junction bases unmatched: 7. CDR1 is GTSNPN and CDR2 is SVGIG in the germline V gene (reference sequence). DNA of the CDR3: TGTGCCTGGAGAGCCGGGACTAGCGGGCCATACAATGAGCAGTTCTTC. This gives the protein CAWRAGTSGPYNEQFF.

This chain joins TRBV4-3 and TRBJ2-1; TRBD2 aligns across 7 bases. Germline CDR1 and CDR2: LGHNA and YSLEER. J was trimmed by 8 bases and V by 1 base; bases with no gene match: 11. CDR3 size: 16 residues. This CDR3 reads CASSQVERECPHEQFF. The CDR3 DNA is TGCGCCAGCAGCCAAGTTGAGCGGGAATGCCCCCATGAGCAGTTCTTC.